This T cell receptor beta chain was sequenced during a study of T cell repertoires and leukemia-associated antigens (dated by TCRdb to the late 2010s). Study-level background: Each sample yielded about 5.1 to 7 million read pairs and about 3.3 to 5.0 million effective reads, 15 million to 20 million effective reads overall. In vitro peptide stimulation of healthy T cells was used with the aim of identifying the antigen recognized by a TCR Vbeta21 clone previously found in CML patients. Beyond this particular receptor, the publication reports: Antigen specificity and function of the expanded clones were not tested directly and required further investigation. Across the four groups, there were no significant differences in the numbers of Vbeta genes (approximately 64), Jbeta genes (approximately 15), VDJ rearrangements, or unique CDR3s.

Total RNA was extracted from the cultured T cells using TRIzol reagent. TCRbeta libraries were amplified from RNA by 5' rapid amplification of cDNA ends (5'RACE). Library concentration and integrity were checked with Qubit, an Agilent instrument, and quantitative PCR before sequencing. A commercial service provider sequenced the qualified libraries on Illumina HiSeq or MiSeq. Per the source publication's procedure: TCR sequences in each sample were identified using MiXCR version 1.8.2. For a clone to be considered qualified, a CDR3 longer than four amino acids, an in-frame nucleotide length, and the absence of a stop codon were required. A read containing the complete CDR3 structure was counted as an effective read. Validation of expanded clones was performed by RT-PCR with 24 Vbeta primers, GeneScan spectratyping, and Sanger sequencing. TCRdb reanalyzed the raw reads on its own, using fastp at Q25 for trimming and MiXCR for clone calling, and kept in-frame beta chains. Every entry covers one CDR3 protein and lists the most common genes and DNA from its rows. TCRdb, rather than the study authors, made the V and J calls. The sample includes 12,000 or so distinct CDR3 sequences, with about two fifths observed a single time. Clones ranked in the top ten supply 33% of the sample.

CD3+ T cells were initially rested overnight at roughly 2.7 million cells/mL in RPMI 1640 lacking fetal bovine serum. MACS immunomagnetic beads were used, per the manufacturer's instructions, to isolate CD3+ T cells from PBMCs. CDR1 and CDR2 are drawn from the germline V gene: SGHVS, FQNEAQ. The CDR3 goes from the cysteine to the phenylalanine over 14 residues. Solely the CDR3 DNA is kept, with 42 bases framed from the first base. V and J lose 2 bases and 0 bases, and a span of 8 bases separates them. This clonotype is categorized as medium-sized (0.01 to 0.1%). What antigen it recognizes has not been identified. Per-base qualities were not stored, and no clone one base away is much larger.

This clonotype originated in a female donor in good health. In this chain, TRBV7-8 is recombined with TRBJ2-7, with the D gene uncertain. The sequencing sample was made of CD3+ T cells sorted from blood and cultured. At the DNA level, the sequence is TGTGCCAGCAGCTTAAGAACACGCTCCTACGAGCAGTACTTC. Its amino acids are CASSLRTRSYEQYF.